This T cell receptor (beta chain) was captured by sequencing in a study of regulatory T cells in long-lasting Graves disease. This clonotype was seen ten or more times. As yet, its antigen is unknown. Stated time point: newly diagnosed GD, antithyroid drugs for less than 3 months. PBMC RNA served as the TCR library source. The germline gives CDR1 LGHDT, CDR2 YNNKEL (reference sequence). V was shortened by 4 bases and J by 11 bases, with 17 bases between the two germline ends. The CDR3 runs to 14 residues. Arm-PCR with iRepertoire HTBI primers amplified the CDR3 regions for these TCR beta libraries. TCRdb itself ran the multiplex PCR reads through MiXCR, one entry per CDR3 protein. The data show some 200,000 distinct CDR3 sequences, around a fifth seen once. Study-wide results and limits: Persistent disease preferred TRBV28, TRBJ1-2 and TRBJ2-5; new disease, TRBV20-1 and TRBJ2-1. Shared public clonotypes totalled over 2,500 in persistent patients, compared with around 880 in new patients.

The same data also went into a second study, on T cells in Graves' hyperthyroidism and ophthalmopathy. That paper states: In simple terms, a model built on 13 V-J features told ophthalmopathy apart from stable hyperthyroidism. Ophthalmopathy was model-predicted a median about six months pre-onset.

The chain is built from TRBV3-1 and TRBJ1-4, with D maybe TRBD1 (5 bases). The material was peripheral blood mononuclear cells (PBMCs), obtained at new diagnosis, from a patient treated with antithyroid drugs. The TCR originated in a woman aged 25-40 years with Graves disease. The CDR3 DNA is TGTGCCAGCAGCCCTTTCAGGGACCGGGTCAAACTGTTTTTT. This gives the protein CASSPFRDRVKLFF.